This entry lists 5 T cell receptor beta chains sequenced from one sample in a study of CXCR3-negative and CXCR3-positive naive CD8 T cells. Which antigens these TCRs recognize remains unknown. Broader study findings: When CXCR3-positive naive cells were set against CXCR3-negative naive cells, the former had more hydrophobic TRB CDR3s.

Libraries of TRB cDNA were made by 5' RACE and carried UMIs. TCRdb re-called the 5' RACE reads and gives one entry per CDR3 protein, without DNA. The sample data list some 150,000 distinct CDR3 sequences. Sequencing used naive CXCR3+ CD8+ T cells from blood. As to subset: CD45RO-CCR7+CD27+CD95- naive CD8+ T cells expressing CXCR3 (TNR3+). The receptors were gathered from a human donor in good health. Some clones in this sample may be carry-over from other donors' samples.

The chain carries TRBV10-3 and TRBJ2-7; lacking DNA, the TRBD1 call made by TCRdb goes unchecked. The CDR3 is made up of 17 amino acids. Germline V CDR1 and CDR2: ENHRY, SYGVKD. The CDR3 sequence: CAISERGSLSPTTEQYF.

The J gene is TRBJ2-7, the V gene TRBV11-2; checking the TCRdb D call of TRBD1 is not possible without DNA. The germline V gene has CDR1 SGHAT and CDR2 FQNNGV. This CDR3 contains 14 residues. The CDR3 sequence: CASSLTSGAGEQYF. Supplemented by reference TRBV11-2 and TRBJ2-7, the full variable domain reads EAGVAQSPRYKIIEKRQSVAFWCNPISGHATLYWYQQILGQGPKLLIQFQNNGVVDDSQLPKDRFSAERLKGVDSTLKIQPAKLEDSAVYLCASSLTSGAGEQYFGPGTRLTVT.

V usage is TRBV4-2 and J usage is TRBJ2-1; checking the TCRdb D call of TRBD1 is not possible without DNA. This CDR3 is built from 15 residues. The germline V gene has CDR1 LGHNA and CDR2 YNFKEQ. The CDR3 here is CASSQGTGVDNEQFF.

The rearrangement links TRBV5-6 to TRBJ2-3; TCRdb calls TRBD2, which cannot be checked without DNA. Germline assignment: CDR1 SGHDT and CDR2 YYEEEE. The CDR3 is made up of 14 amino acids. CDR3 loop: CASSFLAYKGTQYF.

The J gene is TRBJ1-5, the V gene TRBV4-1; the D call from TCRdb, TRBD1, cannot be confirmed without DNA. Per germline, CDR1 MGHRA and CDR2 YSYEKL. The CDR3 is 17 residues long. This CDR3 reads CASSQDMARVSNQPQHF.